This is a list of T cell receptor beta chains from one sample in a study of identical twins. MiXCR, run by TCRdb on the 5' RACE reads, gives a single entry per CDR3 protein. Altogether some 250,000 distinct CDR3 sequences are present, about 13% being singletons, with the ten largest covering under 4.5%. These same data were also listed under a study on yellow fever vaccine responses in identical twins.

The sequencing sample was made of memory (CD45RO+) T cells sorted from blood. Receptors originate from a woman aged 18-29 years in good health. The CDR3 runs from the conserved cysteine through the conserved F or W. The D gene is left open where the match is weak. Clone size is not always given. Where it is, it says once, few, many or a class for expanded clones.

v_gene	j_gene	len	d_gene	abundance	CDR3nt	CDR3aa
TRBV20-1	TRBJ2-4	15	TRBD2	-	TGCAGTGCTACCGGACTAGCGGGTATACAAAACATTCAGTACTTC	CSATGLAGIQNIQYF
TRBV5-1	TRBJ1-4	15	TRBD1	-	TGCGCCAGCAGCTCGAGGGGACAGTGGGATGAAAAACTGTTTTTT	CASSSRGQWDEKLFF
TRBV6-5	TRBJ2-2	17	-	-	TGTGCCAGCAGTTACTTTGACACCCGCGGGGACACCGGGGAGCTGTTTTTT	CASSYFDTRGDTGELFF
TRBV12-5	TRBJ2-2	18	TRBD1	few	TGTGCTAGTGGTTTGGTTACAGGGGGCGCGGGGCACACCGGGGAGCTGTTTTTT	CASGLVTGGAGHTGELFF
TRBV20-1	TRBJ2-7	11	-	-	TGCAGTGCTGGGGGGAGCTACGAGCAGTACTTC	CSAGGSYEQYF
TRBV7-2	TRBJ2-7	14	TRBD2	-	TGTGCCAGCAGCCAGACTAGCGGGAGATACGAGCAGTACTTC	CASSQTSGRYEQYF
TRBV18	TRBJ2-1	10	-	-	TGTGCCAGCTCAGATGTTGAGCAGTTCTTC	CASSDVEQFF
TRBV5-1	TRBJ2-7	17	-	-	TGCGCCAGCAGACCAAACCCGGGAGCGGCGCCATCCTACGAGCAGTACTTC	CASRPNPGAAPSYEQYF
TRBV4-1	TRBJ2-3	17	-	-	TGCGCCAGCAGCCAAGAGAAGGCAGGGATGATCACAGATACGCAGTATTTT	CASSQEKAGMITDTQYF
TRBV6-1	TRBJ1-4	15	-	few	TGTGCCAGCAGTGAAGCCCGGGGGCTTAGTGAAAAACTGTTTTTT	CASSEARGLSEKLFF
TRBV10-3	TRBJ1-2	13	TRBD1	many	TGTGCCATCAGCTTAGACAGGGCTGGTGGCTACACCTTC	CAISLDRAGGYTF
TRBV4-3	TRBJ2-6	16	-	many	TGCGCCAGCAGCCAAGAGTCGGGGGCTGGGGCCAACGTCCTGACTTTC	CASSQESGAGANVLTF
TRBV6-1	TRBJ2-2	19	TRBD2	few	TGTGCCAGCAGTGAAGCTGTGCTAGCGGGGGGGGCGAACACCGGGGAGCTGTTTTTT	CASSEAVLAGGANTGELFF
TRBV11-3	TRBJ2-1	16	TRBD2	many	TGTGCCAGCAGCTTCCGGGGGGGCCAGGAGAACAATGAGCAGTTCTTC	CASSFRGGQENNEQFF
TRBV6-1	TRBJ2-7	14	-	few	TGTGCCAGCAGTGAATTGATAGGGAACTACGAGCAGTACTTC	CASSELIGNYEQYF
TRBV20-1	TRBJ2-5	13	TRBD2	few	TGCAGTGCCCTGACCGGGGGAGGGGAGACCCAGTACTTC	CSALTGGGETQYF
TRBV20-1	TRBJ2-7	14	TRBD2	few	TGCAGTGCTAGAGACGGGAGGGCCCGGGGCGAGCAGTACTTC	CSARDGRARGEQYF
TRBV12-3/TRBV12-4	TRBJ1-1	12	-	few	TGTGCCAGCAGATCCCCGGAGACTGAAGCTTTCTTT	CASRSPETEAFF
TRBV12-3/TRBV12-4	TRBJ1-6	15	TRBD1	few	TGTGCCAGCAGTTTAGCGGGGACAGAAAATTCACCCCTCCACTTT	CASSLAGTENSPLHF
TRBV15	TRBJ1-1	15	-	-	TGTGCCACCAGCAGAGATCGGATCCAGGGTACTGAAGCTTTCTTT	CATSRDRIQGTEAFF
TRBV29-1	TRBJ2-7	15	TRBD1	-	TGCAGCGTCACCACCGGGACAGGGGTATCCTACGAGCAGTACTTC	CSVTTGTGVSYEQYF
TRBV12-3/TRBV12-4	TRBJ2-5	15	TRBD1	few	TGTGCCAGCAGTCGATTTACAGGGGGCCTTGAGACCCAGTACTTC	CASSRFTGGLETQYF
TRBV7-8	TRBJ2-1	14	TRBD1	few	TGTGCCAGCAGCTCCGGGACAGGGTTTGATGAGCAGTTCTTC	CASSSGTGFDEQFF
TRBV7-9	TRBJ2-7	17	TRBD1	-	TGTGCCAGCAGCCCAGAAGGGTTTTGGGACAGGGGGTACGAGCAGTACTTC	CASSPEGFWDRGYEQYF